This T cell receptor beta chain appears in the sequencing data of a study of control samples from healthy donors and cancer patients (TCRdb year 2020). For this clone: Its antigen remains undetermined. Per-nucleotide qualities are absent, and no much larger clonotype sits a single base away.

V and J are truncated by 0 bases and 7 bases respectively, leaving an intervening sequence of 8 bases. The CDR3 sequence holds 13 residues, the cysteine and phenylalanine included. Kept here is only the CDR3 DNA, which spans 39 bases and is read in frame from base 1. For CDR1 and CDR2, the germline V gene (reference sequence) lists LGHDT and YNNKEL. The library was obtained by the immunoSEQ multiplex PCR assay. The table was pulled from immuneACCESS by TCRdb, which kept in-frame rearrangements only. Such tables lose some clones; where checked, under half of the loss comes from unresolved V genes, and the rest has no known cause. The sample includes 150,000 or so clones, with approximately 92% observed a single time. Around 2.5% of the sample is held by the ten biggest clonotypes.

The sample consisted of blood. The rearrangement joined TRBV3-1 (or the pseudogene TRBV3-2) to TRBJ2-3; a confident D gene designation cannot be given. The sequence was obtained from a man in his forties in good health. The DNA sequence is as follows: TGTGCCAGCAGCCAAGATAGTGGGAATACGCAGTATTTT. It is translated as CASSQDSGNTQYF.